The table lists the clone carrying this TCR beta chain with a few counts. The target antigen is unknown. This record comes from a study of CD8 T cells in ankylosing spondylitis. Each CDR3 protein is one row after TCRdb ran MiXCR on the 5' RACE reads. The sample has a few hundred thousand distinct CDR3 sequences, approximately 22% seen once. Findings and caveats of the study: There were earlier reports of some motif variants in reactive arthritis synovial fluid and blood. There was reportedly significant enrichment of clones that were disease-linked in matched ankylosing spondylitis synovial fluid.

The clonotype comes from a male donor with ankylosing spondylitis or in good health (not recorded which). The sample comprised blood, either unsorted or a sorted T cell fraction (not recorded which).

The DNA for the CDR3 is TGTGCCTGGAGTGGTGGGCAGGGTCGCGACGAGCAGTACTTC. As protein: CAWSGGQGRDEQYF. V gene TRBV30 combines with J gene TRBJ2-7, with a weak D call TRBD1 (5 bases). V was trimmed by 1 base and J by 5 bases, leaving 15 bases between them. Germline V gene lookup returns CDR1 GTSNPN and CDR2 SVGIG (reference sequence). The CDR3 consists of 14 residues.